These 25 T cell receptor beta chains were sequenced from one sample in a study of blood T cells in healthy people across ages. Sample-barcoded 5' priming and a J-beta primer mix drove a second PCR of about 6 to 11 cycles. MiXCR, applied by TCRdb to the 5' RACE reads, yields one record per CDR3 protein. The table includes about 1,400,000 distinct CDR3 sequences, around 59% detected once. Sequenced input: blood. The source is a man younger than 35 in good health.

This clonotype showed up just a few times. The chain employs TRBV20-1 and TRBJ2-7, with D possibly TRBD1 on 6 matching bases. CDR3 length equals 16 residues. Germline V CDR1 and CDR2: DFQATT, SNEGSKA (reference sequence). V shed 3 bases and J shed 3 bases, with 21 bases lying between them. Written as DNA, the CDR3 is TGCAGTGCTAGTCCCATCCTCCGGGACAACCTCTACGAGCAGTACTTC. This encodes CSASPILRDNLYEQYF.

V gene TRBV5-5 combines with J gene TRBJ2-5; TRBD2 agrees at 10 bases. The length of the CDR3 is 14 residues. Germline lookup yields CDR1 SGHKS and CDR2 YYEKEE (reference sequence). V trimming: 4 bases; J trimming: 3 bases; junction bases outside the gene matches: 3. CDR3 residues: CASSRGLAKETQYF. CDR3 DNA: TGTGCCAGCAGCAGGGGACTAGCGAAAGAGACCCAGTACTTC.

This clonotype was picked up one time. The rearrangement joins TRBV4-2 to TRBJ1-1, with D perhaps matching TRBD1 (6 bases). CDR1 is LGHNA, CDR2 YNFKEQ, per germline. V was clipped by 4 bases and J by 4 bases, with 22 bases between them. This CDR3 has 17 amino acids. In nucleotides, the CDR3 is TGTGCCAGCAGCCGGCTAGGGGGACGGGGGCGAGGCACTGAAGCTTTCTTT. It codes for CASSRLGGRGRGTEAFF.

This clonotype was seen ten or more times. The chain is built from TRBV12-3 or TRBV12-4 and TRBJ2-3; D is perhaps TRBD2 (6 bases). The CDR3 contains 17 residues. Trimming shortened V by 5 bases and J by 0 bases, and 18 bases separated the two germline ends. The CDR3 DNA follows: TGTGCCAGCAGTACCCACGGGCGGGGTCCTAGCACAGATACGCAGTATTTT. It codes for CASSTHGRGPSTDTQYF.

The chain couples TRBV5-1 to TRBJ2-4; D call uncertain. The CDR3 totals 15 residues. V lost 0 bases to trimming and J lost 2 bases, with 9 bases between them. Germline CDR1 SGHRS, CDR2 YFSETQ. The CDR3 here is CASSLDVGPKNIQYF. Here the CDR3 DNA reads TGCGCCAGCAGCTTGGATGTCGGGCCCAAAAACATTCAGTACTTC.

The rearrangement joins TRBV28 to TRBJ1-4; D not resolved. CDR1 and CDR2 from the germline V gene are MDHEN and SYDVKM. The CDR3 extends over 14 amino acids. Trimming took off 4 bases at V and 6 bases at J, with 12 bases between the two ends. This chain's CDR3 is CASSWEGEYEKLFF. DNA of the CDR3: TGTGCCAGCAGTTGGGAGGGTGAATATGAAAAACTGTTTTTT.

In this sample, this clonotype turned up once. V usage is TRBV20-1 and J usage is TRBJ2-7; TRBD2 aligns across 8 bases. CDR1 and CDR2 from the germline V gene are DFQATT and SNEGSKA (reference sequence). CDR3 length: 15 amino acids. J gave up 2 bases and V 0 bases, and 6 bases lay outside the gene matches. The CDR3 spells CSARDMRGRPYEQYF. The CDR3, as DNA: TGCAGTGCTAGAGATATGCGCGGGAGGCCCTACGAGCAGTACTTC.

The chain employs TRBV7-9 and TRBJ2-3, with D perhaps TRBD1 (5 bases). Germline CDR1 and CDR2: SEHNR and FQNEAQ (reference sequence). The CDR3 spans 14 residues. Trimming took off 3 bases at V and 6 bases at J, with 13 bases between the two ends. CDR3 bases: TGTGCCAGCAGCTTTCTGGGGCAGACTGATACGCAGTATTTT. Its translation: CASSFLGQTDTQYF.

The table lists this clonotype with a few counts. The chain uses TRBV7-2 and TRBJ2-7; D is uncertain. The germline V gene encodes CDR1 SGHTA and CDR2 FQGNSA. Trimming cost V 1 base and J 4 bases, with 8 bases left between them. The CDR3 has 13 amino acids. The CDR3 reads CASSLVVEYEQYF. The CDR3 nucleotides are TGTGCCAGCAGCTTAGTAGTTGAGTACGAGCAGTACTTC.

Comment on this clonotype: One end of the junction is discordant with germline, which a read error may explain. CDR3 residues: CTSSYLGQASYEQYF. For the CDR3, the DNA is TGTACCAGCAGTTACTTGGGACAGGCCTCCTACGAGCAGTACTTC. The V call is TRBV6-6, the J call TRBJ2-7, with TRBD1 identical over 8 bases. The CDR3 runs 15 residues. Germline-derived CDR1 and CDR2 are MNHNY and SVGAGI (reference sequence).

This clonotype was seen more than once but under ten times. The V call is TRBV20-1, the J call TRBJ2-1; D is perhaps TRBD2 (6 bases). Trimming shortened V by 3 bases and J by 8 bases, and 20 bases separated the two germline ends. CDR1 DFQATT and CDR2 SNEGSKA come from the germline V gene (reference sequence). The CDR3 contains 15 residues. CDR3 region: CSARAGGVAGHEQFF. DNA for the CDR3: TGCAGTGCTAGGGCCGGAGGGGTAGCTGGGCATGAGCAGTTCTTC.

This sequence joins TRBV6-2 or TRBV6-3 and TRBJ1-2, with 7 bases identical to TRBD1. The germline CDR1 and CDR2 sequences are MNHEY and SVGEGT. The CDR3 is 15 residues long. V was clipped by 7 bases and J by 0 bases; unmatched bases: 8. The CDR3 DNA is TGTGCCAGCAAAGAACAGGGGCGCGCTAACTATGGCTACACCTTC. Translation: CASKEQGRANYGYTF.

The J gene is TRBJ2-2, the V gene TRBV18; D might be TRBD1 (6 bases). The CDR3 length is 18 residues. V was pared by 4 bases and J by 1 base, with 19 bases between. Germline values: CDR1 KGHSH, CDR2 LQKENI. The CDR3 region is CASSLGQPRSVNTGELFF. Written as DNA, the CDR3 is TGTGCCAGCTCACTTGGACAGCCGAGGTCGGTGAACACCGGGGAGCTGTTTTTT.

V is TRBV15 and J is TRBJ1-1; D is unresolved. This CDR3 is 20 amino acids long. Trimming took 2 bases from V and 0 from J, leaving 25 bases between them. CDR1 and CDR2 from the germline V gene are LNHNV and YYDKDF (reference sequence). The CDR3 coding sequence is TGTGCCACCAGCAGACATAACCGGACGGGGAGAGATCGCATGAACACTGAAGCTTTCTTT. It yields the protein CATSRHNRTGRDRMNTEAFF.

This clonotype came up a few times. The genes are TRBV20-1 and TRBJ2-1; D might be TRBD2 (6 bases). Trimming left V 1 base short and J 7 bases short, with 29 bases between. The CDR3 runs to 19 residues. The germline V gene encodes CDR1 DFQATT and CDR2 SNEGSKA (reference sequence). The CDR3 spells CSARVPTLGASVKRNEQFF. CDR3 DNA sequence: TGCAGTGCTAGAGTTCCGACTCTTGGGGCTAGCGTTAAGAGGAATGAGCAGTTCTTC.

This clonotype was recorded a few times. This chain connects TRBV29-1 to TRBJ2-1; D may match TRBD1 or TRBD2 (7 bases each). This CDR3 region has 19 residues. Trimming took 0 bases from V and 0 from J, leaving 21 bases between them. CDR1 and CDR2 from the germline V gene are SQVTM and ANQGSEA. CDR3 DNA: TGCAGCGTTGAAGATCGGGGGAGGGGGCCCCTGAGCTCCTACAATGAGCAGTTCTTC. Amino acid sequence: CSVEDRGRGPLSSYNEQFF.

In its sample, this clonotype was seen a few times. The gene calls are TRBV29-1 and TRBJ1-2, with D unresolved. CDR1 and CDR2 from the germline V gene are SQVTM and ANQGSEA. The V end was cut by 5 bases, the J end by 2 bases, with 12 bases between. This CDR3 has 13 residues. CDR3 loop: CSVTDSDNYGYTF. CDR3 bases: TGCAGCGTTACGGATTCCGACAACTATGGCTACACCTTC.

The rearrangement joins TRBV11-3 to TRBJ2-1; 14 bases map to TRBD2. J gave up 7 bases and V 5 bases, and 13 bases lay outside the gene matches. This CDR3 is 18 amino acids long. The germline gives CDR1 SGHNT, CDR2 YENEEA. CDR3 residues: CASSPPSGTSGRRNEQFF. In DNA form, the CDR3 reads TGTGCCAGCAGCCCCCCCTCCGGGACTAGCGGGAGAAGGAATGAGCAGTTCTTC.

This clonotype was seen a handful of times. The chain joins TRBV4-1 to TRBJ2-7; perhaps TRBD2 as D (6 bases). CDR1 is MGHRA, CDR2 YSYEKL, per germline. This CDR3 contains 13 residues. The V end lost 1 base, the J end lost 9 bases, and 13 bases lay between the germline ends. The CDR3, as DNA: TGCGCCAGCAGCCAAGCGCGGGGCCCCGGGCAGTACTTC. It encodes CASSQARGPGQYF.

The chain joins TRBV29-1 to TRBJ1-1; D is unclear. Trimming took off 2 bases at V and 1 base at J, with 8 bases between the two ends. Germline V gene data show CDR1 as SQVTM and CDR2 as ANQGSEA. This CDR3 comprises 13 residues. The CDR3 here is CSVELQRNTEAFF. CDR3 in DNA: TGCAGCGTTGAACTACAGCGGAACACTGAAGCTTTCTTT.

This clonotype was picked up a small number of times. The chain employs TRBV20-1 and TRBJ2-3; D gene uncertain. The V end was cut by 6 bases, the J end by 4 bases, with 8 bases between. The length of the CDR3 is 11 residues. Germline CDR1 and CDR2: DFQATT and SNEGSKA (reference sequence). CDR3 bases: TGCAGTGCCCTGTACCCAGATACGCAGTATTTT. It is translated as CSALYPDTQYF.

The chain joins TRBV28 to TRBJ1-4; D call uncertain. Germline V gene sequence: CDR1 MDHEN, CDR2 SYDVKM. CDR3 size: 16 residues. V was shortened by 5 bases and J by 2 bases, with 15 bases between the two germline ends. The CDR3 nucleotides are TGTGCCAGCAGTCCACCCGACTTGATGACTAATGAAAAACTGTTTTTT. It codes for CASSPPDLMTNEKLFF.

This clonotype was seen at least ten times. The J gene is TRBJ1-2, the V gene TRBV10-3; D not certain. Trimming stripped 7 bases from V and 8 bases from J, with 8 bases between. In germline, CDR1 is ENHRY, CDR2 SYGVKD. This CDR3 comprises 10 residues. CDR3 region: CAIMGQGYTF. The CDR3 bases are TGTGCCATCATGGGCCAGGGCTACACCTTC.

Only a few counts were recorded for this clonotype. V is TRBV30 and J is TRBJ1-1, with D perhaps TRBD1 (5 bases). The CDR3 runs to 17 residues. V was pared by 0 bases and J by 1 base, with 18 bases between. Per the germline V gene, CDR1 is GTSNPN and CDR2 is SVGIG (reference sequence). In DNA form, the CDR3 reads TGTGCCTGGAGTGTGGGAGGGGTCGGCAGAAAGAACACTGAAGCTTTCTTT. Amino acid sequence: CAWSVGGVGRKNTEAFF.

The V gene is TRBV14, the J gene TRBJ1-4, with 10 bases fitting TRBD1. The J segment lost 7 bases and the V segment lost 4 bases, leaving 6 bases of the junction unmatched. The CDR3 is made up of 15 amino acids. Per germline, CDR1 SGHDN and CDR2 FVKESK. Written as DNA, the CDR3 is TGTGCCAGCAGCCGCTGGACAGGGGGTTCTGAAAAACTGTTTTTT. Protein sequence: CASSRWTGGSEKLFF.